Below, 21 T cell receptor beta chains from the same sample are listed, as sequenced in a study of identical twins. A single record per CDR3 protein comes from TCRdb applying MiXCR to the 5' RACE reads. The table records approximately 250,000 distinct CDR3 sequences, 5% to 7% of them present only once. These data were also reused for a study on T cells expressing NK-cell markers.

Sequenced: CD8+ T cells sorted from blood. The receptors derive from a woman in her late teens or twenties in good health.

This clonotype showed up just a few times. The chain recombines TRBV30 with TRBJ2-7; unclear D gene. The CDR3 has 11 amino acids. Trimming left V 4 bases short and J 4 bases short, with 8 bases between. The germline gives CDR1 GTSNPN, CDR2 SVGIG (reference sequence). CDR3 sequence: CAWTSEYEQYF. The CDR3 DNA follows: TGTGCCTGGACCTCCGAGTACGAGCAGTACTTC.

This clonotype appeared many times. V is TRBV18 and J is TRBJ2-1; 8 nucleotides line up with TRBD2. Germline assignment: CDR1 KGHSH and CDR2 LQKENI. The CDR3 is 13 residues long. Unmatched junction bases numbered 8, after V lost 6 bases and J lost 10 bases. CDR3: CASSPSRGEEQFF. CDR3 nucleotide sequence: TGTGCCAGCTCCCCGTCGCGGGGGGAAGAGCAGTTCTTC.

This sequence joins TRBV7-9 and TRBJ2-5; TRBD1 aligns across 7 bases. Per the germline V gene, CDR1 is SEHNR and CDR2 is FQNEAQ (reference sequence). V trimming: 4 bases; J trimming: 3 bases; junction bases outside the gene matches: 8. The CDR3 has 15 residues. In nucleotides, the CDR3 is TGTGCCAGCAGCTCCCGGGACAGAGAGAAAGAGACCCAGTACTTC. This gives the protein CASSSRDREKETQYF.

This clonotype has a handful of counts. V and J are TRBV2 and TRBJ2-2; D possibly corresponds to TRBD2 (5 bases). The CDR3 has 15 residues. The germline V gene encodes CDR1 SNHLY and CDR2 FYNNEI. Trimming removed 8 bases at V and 6 bases at J, with 19 bases between. The CDR3 is CASRPEDYSAGELFF. The CDR3 coding sequence is TGTGCCAGCCGACCAGAAGACTATTCCGCCGGGGAGCTGTTTTTT.

This clonotype was seen many times. The chain joins TRBV29-1 to TRBJ2-7; D is tentatively TRBD1 or TRBD2 (7 bases each). This CDR3 is 13 amino acids long. Trimming removed 8 bases at V and 3 bases at J, with 17 bases between. CDR1 SQVTM and CDR2 ANQGSEA come from the germline V gene. The CDR3 loop reads CSYRGGGVYEQYF. In nucleotides, the CDR3 is TGCAGCTACAGGGGAGGGGGAGTCTACGAGCAGTACTTC.

This clonotype was recorded at least ten times. The V and J genes are TRBV4-1 and TRBJ1-1; D remains ambiguous. The CDR3 runs to 13 residues. In germline, CDR1 is MGHRA, CDR2 YSYEKL. V was clipped by 3 bases and J by 0 bases, with 5 bases between them. CDR3 region: CASSHGVNTEAFF. CDR3 nucleotide sequence: TGCGCCAGCAGCCACGGAGTGAACACTGAAGCTTTCTTT.

This chain connects TRBV7-2 to TRBJ2-1, with 13 bases fitting TRBD2. The CDR3 consists of 16 residues. Per germline, CDR1 SGHTA and CDR2 FQGNSA. J was trimmed by 6 bases and V by 5 bases; bases with no gene match: 7. The CDR3 loop reads CASSTTSGRVPNEQFF. CDR3 sequence (DNA): TGTGCCAGCAGCACCACTAGCGGGAGGGTACCCAATGAGCAGTTCTTC. Based on the CDR3 plus reference TRBV7-2 and TRBJ2-1, the full variable domain is GAGVSQSPSNKVTEKGKDVELRCDPISGHTALYWYRQSLGQGLEFLIYFQGNSAPDKSGLPSDRFSAERTGGSVSTLTIQRTQQEDSAVYLCASSTTSGRVPNEQFFGPGTRLTVL.

This clonotype came up many times. This chain links TRBV6-5 with TRBJ1-5; D unclear. Trimming removed 0 bases from V and 5 bases from J, with 11 bases in between. The germline V gene encodes CDR1 MNHEY and CDR2 SVGAGI. There are 15 residues in the CDR3. CDR3 residues: CASSYSTQPYQPQHF. The CDR3 nucleotides are TGTGCCAGCAGTTACTCGACACAGCCCTATCAGCCCCAGCATTTT.

This clonotype was detected ten times or more. This chain connects TRBV6-1 to TRBJ2-3, with D hard to call. Germline V CDR1 and CDR2: MNHNS, SASEGT. This CDR3 has 18 amino acids. Trimming pared 6 bases from V and 0 bases from J, leaving 22 bases between. In DNA, the CDR3 is TGTGCCAGCAGACCCACGTGGCGAAGTTTTACTAGCACAGATACGCAGTATTTT. This encodes CASRPTWRSFTSTDTQYF.

The gene calls are TRBV20-1 and TRBJ2-1; the D gene is possibly TRBD1 (5 bases). Germline lookup yields CDR1 DFQATT and CDR2 SNEGSKA (reference sequence). The V end lost 6 bases, the J end lost 4 bases, and 13 bases lay between the germline ends. The CDR3 consists of 13 residues. The CDR3 reads CSAGRVEYNEQFF. Here the CDR3 DNA reads TGCAGTGCCGGCAGGGTCGAGTACAATGAGCAGTTCTTC.

Ten or more counts support this clonotype. V is TRBV5-1 and J is TRBJ2-7; D call uncertain. Deletions cut 0 bases from V and 0 bases from J, with 10 bases between. Germline V CDR1 and CDR2: SGHRS, YFSETQ. The length of the CDR3 is 15 residues. The CDR3 spells CASSLAGASSYEQYF. The CDR3 region has the DNA TGCGCCAGCAGCTTGGCAGGAGCTAGCTCCTACGAGCAGTACTTC.

The V and J genes are TRBV7-9 and TRBJ2-1, with 7 bases lining up with TRBD1. The CDR3 runs to 16 residues. V lost 6 bases and J lost 9; bases outside the gene matches: 17. In germline, CDR1 is SEHNR, CDR2 FQNEAQ (reference sequence). Written as DNA, the CDR3 is TGTGCCAGCAGTCTTCCAGACAGGGAGAGGGGTAGTGAGCAGTTCTTC. Its protein is CASSLPDRERGSEQFF. Full variable domain (rest looked up from reference TRBV7-9 and TRBJ2-1): DTGVSQNPRHKITKRGQNVTFRCDPISEHNRLYWYRQTLGQGPEFLTYFQNEAQLEKSRLLSDRFSAERPKGSFSTLEIQRTEQGDSAMYLCASSLPDRERGSEQFFGPGTRLTVL.

This clonotype was observed at least ten times. The chain recombines TRBV12-3 or TRBV12-4 with TRBJ2-1; either TRBD1 or TRBD2 may fit D (5 bases each). The CDR3 consists of 14 residues. V lost 7 bases to trimming and J lost 4 bases, with 14 bases between them. The CDR3 DNA reads as TGTGCCAGCACCACTGGGGACCGGTACAATGAGCAGTTCTTC. This encodes CASTTGDRYNEQFF.

This clonotype showed up just a few times. This chain links TRBV20-1 with TRBJ2-7; 8 bases are a match to TRBD2. CDR1 is DFQATT and CDR2 is SNEGSKA in the germline V gene (reference sequence). The J segment lost 4 bases and the V segment lost 1 base, leaving 12 bases of the junction unmatched. The CDR3 spans 16 residues. The CDR3 DNA reads TGCAGTGCTAGAGTTCTAGCGGGCACTCAGGGGTACGAGCAGTACTTC. It codes for CSARVLAGTQGYEQYF.

The CDR3 DNA is TGTGCCAGCAGCGTAAGCCCGGACAGGGGAAGAAACACTGAAGCTTTCTTT. Amino acid sequence: CASSVSPDRGRNTEAFF. V usage is TRBV7-6 and J usage is TRBJ1-1, with 9 bases identical to TRBD1. CDR1 SGHVS and CDR2 FNYEAQ come from the germline V gene. Trimming took 5 bases from V and 2 from J; bases not matched to a gene: 12. The CDR3 totals 17 residues.

The chain links TRBV9 to TRBJ2-3; D is undetermined. Germline V gene lookup returns CDR1 SGDLS and CDR2 YYNGEE. The CDR3 runs to 15 residues. V was shortened by 4 bases and J by 5 bases, with 17 bases between the two germline ends. CDR3 sequence: CASSPPYSSLDTQYF. The CDR3 bases are TGTGCCAGCAGCCCTCCTTATTCGTCTCTAGATACGCAGTATTTT.

This clonotype was seen more than once but under ten times. The rearrangement joins TRBV20-1 to TRBJ2-2, with D possibly matching TRBD2 (6 bases). V was trimmed by 2 bases and J by 6 bases, leaving 16 bases between them. This CDR3 has 15 residues. From germline, CDR1 is DFQATT and CDR2 SNEGSKA (reference sequence). DNA of the CDR3: TGCAGTGCTAGAAATCCGGGACTCCCGCCCGGGGAGCTGTTTTTT. This gives the protein CSARNPGLPPGELFF.

At least ten counts were recorded for this clonotype. The chain employs TRBV5-1 and TRBJ2-7; tentatively, D is TRBD1 (5 bases). The CDR3 runs to 12 residues. Trimming shortened V by 2 bases and J by 6 bases, and 9 bases separated the two germline ends. Germline V lookup: CDR1 SGHRS, CDR2 YFSETQ. CDR3 in amino acids: CASSFQGTEQYF. In DNA, the CDR3 is TGCGCCAGCAGCTTCCAGGGTACCGAGCAGTACTTC.

The sample holds many counts of this clonotype. The chain combines TRBV7-9 with TRBJ2-7; D not certain. Germline V gene lookup returns CDR1 SEHNR and CDR2 FQNEAQ (reference sequence). The CDR3 is made up of 13 amino acids. Trimming took off 1 base at V and 3 bases at J, with 7 bases between the two ends. As DNA, the CDR3 is TGTGCCAGCAGCTTAGTCAACCGCTACGAGCAGTACTTC. This sequence encodes CASSLVNRYEQYF.

The chain uses TRBV7-9 and TRBJ2-7, with D possibly matching TRBD1 (6 bases). CDR3 length equals 12 residues. With 3 bases removed from V and 7 bases from J, the gap between germline ends came to 10 bases. The germline V gene encodes CDR1 SEHNR and CDR2 FQNEAQ (reference sequence). CDR3 DNA: TGTGCCAGCAGCTTCCTGAGGGGGGAGCAGTACTTC. It yields the protein CASSFLRGEQYF.

The gene calls are TRBV9 and TRBJ1-5, with TRBD1 as a possible D gene (5 bases). Trimming stripped 7 bases from V and 1 base from J, with 12 bases between. There are 14 residues in the CDR3. In germline, CDR1 is SGDLS, CDR2 YYNGEE. CDR3 protein: CASVGRGSNQPQHF. CDR3 sequence (DNA): TGTGCCAGCGTAGGAAGGGGAAGCAATCAGCCCCAGCATTTT.